Included here is one T cell receptor (beta chain) sequence, with context. Its specificity is unknown. Germline V gene lookup returns CDR1 MNHNS and CDR2 SASEGT. The V end was cut by 6 bases, the J end by 3 bases, with 9 bases between. This CDR3 comprises 12 residues. Data came from immunoSEQ multiplex PCR; TCRdb stores just in-frame clones and leaves some out. The table shows about 28,000 clones, with 80% to 90% occurring only once. The sample belongs to a study of T cells in localized non-small cell lung cancer. General study points: The study detected a median approximately 55 of the top 100 tumor clones in adjacent lung. Tumor showed lower T cell clonality than uninvolved adjacent lung, where it was highest.

This chain links TRBV6-1 with TRBJ2-7; a weak D match, TRBD1 (5 bases). The sequencing here drew on peripheral blood, taken before any cancer treatment. The origin of this receptor is a male donor aged 60 or older with stage I lung adenocarcinoma. The CDR3 DNA follows: TGTGCCAGCAGGGAGCAGGGCTACGAGCAGTACTTC. Translated, it gives CASREQGYEQYF.